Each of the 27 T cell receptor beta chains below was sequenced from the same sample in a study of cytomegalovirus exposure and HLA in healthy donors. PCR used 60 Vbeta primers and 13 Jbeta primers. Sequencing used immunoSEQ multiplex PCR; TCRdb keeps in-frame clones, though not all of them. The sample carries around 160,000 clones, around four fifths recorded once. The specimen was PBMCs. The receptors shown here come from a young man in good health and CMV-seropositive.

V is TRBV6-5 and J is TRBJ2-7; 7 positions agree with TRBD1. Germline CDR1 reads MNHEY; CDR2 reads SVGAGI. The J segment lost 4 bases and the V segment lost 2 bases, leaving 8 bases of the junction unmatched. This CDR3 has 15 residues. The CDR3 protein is CASSYGAGGSYEQYF. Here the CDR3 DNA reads TGTGCCAGCAGTTACGGAGCAGGGGGAAGTTACGAGCAGTACTTC.

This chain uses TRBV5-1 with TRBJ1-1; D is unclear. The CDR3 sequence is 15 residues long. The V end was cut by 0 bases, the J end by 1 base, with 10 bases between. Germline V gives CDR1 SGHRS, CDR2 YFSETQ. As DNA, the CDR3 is TGCGCCAGCAGCTTGGGGGTGACACCGAACACTGAAGCTTTCTTT. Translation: CASSLGVTPNTEAFF.

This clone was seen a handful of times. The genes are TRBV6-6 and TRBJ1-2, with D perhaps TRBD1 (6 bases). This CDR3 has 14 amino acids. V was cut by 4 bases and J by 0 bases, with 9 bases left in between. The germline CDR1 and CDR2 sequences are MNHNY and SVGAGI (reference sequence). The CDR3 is CASSSWTANYGYTF. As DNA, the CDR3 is TGTGCCAGCAGTTCCTGGACAGCTAACTATGGCTACACCTTC.

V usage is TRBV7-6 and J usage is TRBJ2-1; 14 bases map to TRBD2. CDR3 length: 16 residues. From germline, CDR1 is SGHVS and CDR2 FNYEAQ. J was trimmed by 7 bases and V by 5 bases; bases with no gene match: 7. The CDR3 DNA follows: TGTGCCAGCAGCCCAGGGACTAGCGGGAGTGGTAATGAGCAGTTCTTC. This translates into CASSPGTSGSGNEQFF.

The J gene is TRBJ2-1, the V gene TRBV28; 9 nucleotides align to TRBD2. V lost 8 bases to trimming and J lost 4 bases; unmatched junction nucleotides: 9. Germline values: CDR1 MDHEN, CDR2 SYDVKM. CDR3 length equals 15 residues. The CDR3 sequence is CASAPGSGGYNEQFF. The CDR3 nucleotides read TGTGCCAGCGCCCCGGGGAGCGGGGGGTACAATGAGCAGTTCTTC.

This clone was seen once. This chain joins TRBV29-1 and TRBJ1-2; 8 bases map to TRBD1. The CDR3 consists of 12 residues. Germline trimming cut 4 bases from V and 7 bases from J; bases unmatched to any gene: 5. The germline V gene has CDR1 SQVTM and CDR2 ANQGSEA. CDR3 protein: CSVAGGAPGYTF. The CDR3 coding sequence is TGCAGCGTTGCAGGGGGCGCTCCTGGCTACACCTTC.

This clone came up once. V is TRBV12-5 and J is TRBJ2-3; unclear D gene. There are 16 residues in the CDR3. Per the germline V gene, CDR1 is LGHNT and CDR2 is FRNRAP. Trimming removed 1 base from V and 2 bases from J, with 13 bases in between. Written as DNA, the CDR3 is TGTGCTAGTGGTTTGGGACCCAGCGTGACCACAGATACGCAGTATTTT. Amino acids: CASGLGPSVTTDTQYF.

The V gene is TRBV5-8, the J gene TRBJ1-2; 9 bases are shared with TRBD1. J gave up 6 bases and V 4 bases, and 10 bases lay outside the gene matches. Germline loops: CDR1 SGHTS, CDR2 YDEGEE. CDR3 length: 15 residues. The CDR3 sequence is CASSTTGGDENGYTF. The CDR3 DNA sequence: TGTGCCAGCAGCACAACAGGGGGCGACGAAAATGGCTACACCTTC. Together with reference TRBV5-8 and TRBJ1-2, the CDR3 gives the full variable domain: EAGVTQSPTHLIKTRGQQATLRCSPISGHTSVYWYQQALGLGLQFLLWYDEGEERNRGNFPPRFSGRQFPNYSSELNVNALELEDSALYLCASSTTGGDENGYTFGSGTRLTVV.

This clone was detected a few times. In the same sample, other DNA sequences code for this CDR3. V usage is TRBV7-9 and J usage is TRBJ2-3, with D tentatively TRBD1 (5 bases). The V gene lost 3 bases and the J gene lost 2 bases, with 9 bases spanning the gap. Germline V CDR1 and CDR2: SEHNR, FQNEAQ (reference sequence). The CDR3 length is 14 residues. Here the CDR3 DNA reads TGTGCCAGCAGCTTCTCAGGGTCCACAGATACGCAGTATTTT. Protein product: CASSFSGSTDTQYF.

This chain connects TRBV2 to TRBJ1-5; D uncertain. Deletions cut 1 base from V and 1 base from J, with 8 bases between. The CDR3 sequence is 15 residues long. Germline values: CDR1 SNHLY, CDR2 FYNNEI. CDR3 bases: TGTGCCAGCAGTGAAGGCCAGGCCAGCAATCAGCCCCAGCATTTT. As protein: CASSEGQASNQPQHF.

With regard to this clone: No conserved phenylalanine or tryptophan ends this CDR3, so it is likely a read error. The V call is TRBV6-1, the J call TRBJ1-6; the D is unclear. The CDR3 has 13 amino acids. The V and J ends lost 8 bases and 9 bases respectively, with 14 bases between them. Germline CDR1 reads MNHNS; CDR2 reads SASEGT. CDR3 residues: CASRRVGSSPLHL. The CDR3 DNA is TGTGCCAGCCGAAGGGTTGGGAGTTCACCCCTCCACCTT.

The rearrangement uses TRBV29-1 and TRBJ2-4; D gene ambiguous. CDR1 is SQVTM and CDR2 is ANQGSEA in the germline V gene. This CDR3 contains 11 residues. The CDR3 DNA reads TGCAGTCTTTACGCGGAAAACATTCAGTACTTC. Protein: CSLYAENIQYF.

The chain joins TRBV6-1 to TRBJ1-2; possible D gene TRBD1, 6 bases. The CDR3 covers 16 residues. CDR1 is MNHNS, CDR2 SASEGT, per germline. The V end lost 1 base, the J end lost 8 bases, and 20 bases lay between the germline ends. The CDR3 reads CASSEGARGGGGGYTF. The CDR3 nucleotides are TGTGCCAGCAGTGAAGGGGCCAGAGGGGGGGGCGGAGGCTACACCTTC.

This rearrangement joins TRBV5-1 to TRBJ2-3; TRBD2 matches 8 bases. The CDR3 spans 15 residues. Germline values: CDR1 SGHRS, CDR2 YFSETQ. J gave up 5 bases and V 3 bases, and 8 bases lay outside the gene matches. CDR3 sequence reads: CASSSMTSEKDTQYF. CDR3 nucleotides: TGCGCCAGCAGCTCGATGACTAGCGAAAAAGATACGCAGTATTTT.

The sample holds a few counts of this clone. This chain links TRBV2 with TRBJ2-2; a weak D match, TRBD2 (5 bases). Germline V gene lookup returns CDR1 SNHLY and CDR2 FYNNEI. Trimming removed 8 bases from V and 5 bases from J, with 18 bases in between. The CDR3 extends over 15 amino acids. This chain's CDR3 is CASRLGGRGTGELFF. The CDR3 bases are TGTGCCAGCCGGTTGGGTGGGAGAGGTACCGGGGAGCTGTTTTTT.

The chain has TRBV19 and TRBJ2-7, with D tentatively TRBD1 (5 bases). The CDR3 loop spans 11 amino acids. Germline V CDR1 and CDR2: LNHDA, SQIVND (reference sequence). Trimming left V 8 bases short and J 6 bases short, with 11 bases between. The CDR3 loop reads CASAQGFEQYF. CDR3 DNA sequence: TGTGCCAGTGCCCAGGGTTTCGAGCAGTACTTC.

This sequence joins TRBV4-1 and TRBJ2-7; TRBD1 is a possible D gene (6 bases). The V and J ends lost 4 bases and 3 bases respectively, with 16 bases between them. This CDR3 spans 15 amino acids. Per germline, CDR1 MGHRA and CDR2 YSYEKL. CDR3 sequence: CASSPQPGHYYEQYF. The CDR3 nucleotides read TGCGCCAGCAGCCCTCAGCCGGGACATTACTACGAGCAGTACTTC.

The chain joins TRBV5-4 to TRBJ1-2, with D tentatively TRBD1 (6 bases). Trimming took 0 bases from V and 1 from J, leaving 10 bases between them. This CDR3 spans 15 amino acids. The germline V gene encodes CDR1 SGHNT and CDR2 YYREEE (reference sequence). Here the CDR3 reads CASSLGGGINYGYTF. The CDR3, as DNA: TGTGCCAGCAGCTTGGGAGGGGGAATTAACTATGGCTACACCTTC. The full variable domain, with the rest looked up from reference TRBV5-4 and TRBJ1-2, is ETGVTQSPTHLIKTRGQQVTLRCSSQSGHNTVSWYQQALGQGPQFIFQYYREEENGRGNFPPRFSGLQFPNYSSELNVNALELDDSALYLCASSLGGGINYGYTFGSGTRLTVV.

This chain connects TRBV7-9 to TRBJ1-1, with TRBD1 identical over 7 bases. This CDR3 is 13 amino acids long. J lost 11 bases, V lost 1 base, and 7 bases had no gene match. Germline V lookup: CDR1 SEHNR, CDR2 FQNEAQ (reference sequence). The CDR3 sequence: CASSLVGQGVAFF. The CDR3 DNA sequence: TGTGCCAGCAGCTTAGTAGGGCAGGGGGTGGCTTTCTTT.

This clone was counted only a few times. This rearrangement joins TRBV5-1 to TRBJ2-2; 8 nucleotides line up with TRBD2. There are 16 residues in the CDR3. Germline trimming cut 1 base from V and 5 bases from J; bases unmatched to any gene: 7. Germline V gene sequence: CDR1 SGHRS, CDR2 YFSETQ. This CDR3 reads CASSLSAGGLTGELFF. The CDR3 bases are TGCGCCAGCAGCTTGTCGGCGGGGGGATTAACCGGGGAGCTGTTTTTT.

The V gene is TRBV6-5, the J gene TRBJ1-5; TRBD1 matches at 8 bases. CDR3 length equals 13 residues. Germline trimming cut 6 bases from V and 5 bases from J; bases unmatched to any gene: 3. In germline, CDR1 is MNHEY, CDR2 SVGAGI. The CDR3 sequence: CASRTGADQPQHF. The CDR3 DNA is TGTGCCAGCAGGACAGGGGCAGATCAGCCCCAGCATTTT.

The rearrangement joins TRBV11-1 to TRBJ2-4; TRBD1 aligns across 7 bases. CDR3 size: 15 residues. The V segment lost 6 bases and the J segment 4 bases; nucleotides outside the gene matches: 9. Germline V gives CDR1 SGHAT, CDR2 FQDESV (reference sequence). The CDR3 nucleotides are TGTGCCAGCAGTTCTTTCGGGACAGTTAAAAACATTCAGTACTTC. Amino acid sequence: CASSSFGTVKNIQYF. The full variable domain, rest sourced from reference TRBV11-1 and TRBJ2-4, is EAEVAQSPRYKITEKSQAVAFWCDPISGHATLYWYRQILGQGPELLVQFQDESVVDDSQLPKDRFSAERLKGVDSTLKIQPAELGDSAMYLCASSSFGTVKNIQYFGAGTRLSVL.

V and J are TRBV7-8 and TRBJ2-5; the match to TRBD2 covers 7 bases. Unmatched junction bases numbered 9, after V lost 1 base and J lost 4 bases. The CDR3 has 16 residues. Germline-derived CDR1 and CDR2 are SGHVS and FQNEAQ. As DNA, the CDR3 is TGTGCCAGCAGCTTAGAGCGGGGCCTCGTACGAGAGACCCAGTACTTC. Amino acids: CASSLERGLVRETQYF.

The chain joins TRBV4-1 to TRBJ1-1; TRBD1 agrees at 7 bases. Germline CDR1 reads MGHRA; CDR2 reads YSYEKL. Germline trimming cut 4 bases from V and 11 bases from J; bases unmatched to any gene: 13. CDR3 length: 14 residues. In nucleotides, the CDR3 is TGCGCCAGCAGCCGAGTTGGGACAGTAGGTCTGGCTTTCTTT. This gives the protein CASSRVGTVGLAFF.

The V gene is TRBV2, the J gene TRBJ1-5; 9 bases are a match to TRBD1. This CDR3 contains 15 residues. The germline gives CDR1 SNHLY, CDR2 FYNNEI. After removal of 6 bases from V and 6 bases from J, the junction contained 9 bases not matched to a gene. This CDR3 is CASRIDRGGRQPQHF. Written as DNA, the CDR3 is TGTGCCAGCAGGATTGACAGGGGGGGTCGTCAGCCCCAGCATTTT.

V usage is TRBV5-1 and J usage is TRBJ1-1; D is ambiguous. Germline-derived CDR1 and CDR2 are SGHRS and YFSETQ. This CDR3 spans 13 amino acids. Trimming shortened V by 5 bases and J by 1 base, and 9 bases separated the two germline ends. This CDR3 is CASRDKRNTEAFF. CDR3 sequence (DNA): TGCGCCAGCAGAGATAAGCGGAACACTGAAGCTTTCTTT.

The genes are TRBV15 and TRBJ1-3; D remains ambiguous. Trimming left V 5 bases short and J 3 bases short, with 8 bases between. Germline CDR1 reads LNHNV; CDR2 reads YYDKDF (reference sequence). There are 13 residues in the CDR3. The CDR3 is CATSSRGGNTIYF. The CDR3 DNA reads TGTGCCACCAGCTCGCGAGGTGGAAACACCATATATTTT.